Listed here are 9 T cell receptor beta chains from one sample, sequenced in a study of blood T cells in healthy people across ages. A second 7 to 11 cycle PCR used barcoded and J-beta primers. TCRdb reprocessed the 5' RACE reads via MiXCR and lists one record per CDR3 protein. The profile shows over 1,200,000 distinct CDR3 sequences, 59% of them singletons. Input material: blood. The receptors originated from a man aged 18 to 35 in good health.

In nucleotides, the CDR3 is TGTGCCAGCAGAACTCAAAACAGGGTTTCTTACAATGAGCAGTTCTTC. It encodes CASRTQNRVSYNEQFF. The chain is built from TRBV6-6 and TRBJ2-1; a weak D match, TRBD1 (6 bases). The germline gives CDR1 MNHNY, CDR2 SVGAGI (reference sequence). V lost 6 bases and J lost 4, with 19 bases in between. This CDR3 comprises 16 residues.

The table lists this clonotype with a count of one. A clone one base away is much larger, so this may be a read error. The rearrangement uses TRBV29-1 and TRBJ2-7, with 7 bases matching TRBD1. Trimming took 6 bases from V and 4 from J; bases not matched to a gene: 18. Germline loops: CDR1 SQVTM, CDR2 ANQGSEA. The CDR3 has 16 residues. The CDR3 loop reads CSVEPTGSTSPYEQYF. CDR3 in DNA: TGCAGCGTCGAGCCGACAGGGTCCACTTCCCCTTACGAGCAGTACTTC.

This clonotype was detected a few times. The chain is built from TRBV6-5 and TRBJ1-2, with a possible D match to TRBD1 (6 bases). V lost 10 bases and J lost 8, with 23 bases in between. The CDR3 extends over 14 amino acids. Germline loops: CDR1 MNHEY, CDR2 SVGAGI. The CDR3 sequence: CATNTGIAPEGYTF. The CDR3 DNA reads as TGTGCCACCAACACAGGGATTGCGCCCGAGGGCTACACCTTC.

This sequence joins TRBV10-2 and TRBJ1-2; unclear D gene. Germline V gives CDR1 WSHSY, CDR2 SAAADI. The CDR3 sequence is 15 residues long. V shed 4 bases and J shed 8 bases, with 20 bases lying between them. CDR3 sequence (DNA): TGCGCCAGCAGTGCTGGACTCACAAAGAGTAACGGCTACACCTTC. It yields the protein CASSAGLTKSNGYTF.

This clonotype was detected only a few times. The chain is built from TRBV29-1 and TRBJ2-7, with D possibly matching TRBD1 (6 bases). The germline V gene has CDR1 SQVTM and CDR2 ANQGSEA. Trimming shortened V by 7 bases and J by 3 bases, and 10 bases separated the two germline ends. This CDR3 contains 11 residues. The CDR3, as DNA: TGCAGCGGGCTACAGGGCTACGAGCAGTACTTC. Translating it yields CSGLQGYEQYF.

V gene TRBV12-3 or TRBV12-4 combines with J gene TRBJ2-4; TRBD1 is a possible D gene (7 bases). The CDR3 has 13 residues. V was clipped by 5 bases and J by 13 bases, with 18 bases between them. The CDR3 is CASSVRVQGGQYF. CDR3 nucleotides: TGTGCCAGCAGTGTAAGGGTGCAGGGGGGCCAGTACTTC.

The chain uses TRBV2 and TRBJ1-5, with 7 bases matching TRBD1. The CDR3 is 14 amino acids. Germline assignment: CDR1 SNHLY and CDR2 FYNNEI. The J segment lost 5 bases and the V segment lost 11 bases, leaving 12 bases of the junction unmatched. The CDR3 loop is CACSQGVGYQPQHF. The CDR3 bases are TGTGCCTGTTCGCAGGGGGTTGGGTATCAGCCCCAGCATTTT.

Of note for this clonotype: A junction boundary mismatches the germline segment, possibly from a read error. The chain joins TRBV5-1 to TRBJ2-7; a possible D gene is TRBD2 (5 bases). CDR1 SGHRS and CDR2 YFSETQ come from the germline V gene. This CDR3 is built from 14 residues. As DNA, the CDR3 is TGCGCCAGCGGCTTGGAGGTTAGCTCCTACGAGCAGTACTTC. Protein: CASGLEVSSYEQYF.

This clonotype was seen at least ten times. The rearrangement uses TRBV29-1 and TRBJ2-7, with D perhaps TRBD2 (5 bases). Per germline, CDR1 SQVTM and CDR2 ANQGSEA. V was pared by 6 bases and J by 1 base, with 10 bases between. The CDR3 covers 12 residues. The CDR3 loop is CSVGGISYEQYF. The CDR3 DNA is TGCAGCGTAGGAGGAATATCCTACGAGCAGTACTTC.